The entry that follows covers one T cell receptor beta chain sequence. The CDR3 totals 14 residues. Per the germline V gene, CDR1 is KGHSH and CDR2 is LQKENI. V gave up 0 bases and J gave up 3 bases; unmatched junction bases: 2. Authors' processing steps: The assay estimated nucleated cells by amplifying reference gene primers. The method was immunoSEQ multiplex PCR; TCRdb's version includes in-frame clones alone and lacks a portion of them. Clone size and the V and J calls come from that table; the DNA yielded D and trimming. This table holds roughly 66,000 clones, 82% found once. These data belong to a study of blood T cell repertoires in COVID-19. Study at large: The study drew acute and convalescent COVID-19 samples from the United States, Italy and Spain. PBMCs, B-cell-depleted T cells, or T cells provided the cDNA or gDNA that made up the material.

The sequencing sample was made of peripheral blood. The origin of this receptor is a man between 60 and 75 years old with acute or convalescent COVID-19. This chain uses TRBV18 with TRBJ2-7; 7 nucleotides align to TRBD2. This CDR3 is CASSPPAGFYEQYF. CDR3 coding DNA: TGTGCCAGCTCACCACCAGCGGGGTTCTACGAGCAGTACTTC.